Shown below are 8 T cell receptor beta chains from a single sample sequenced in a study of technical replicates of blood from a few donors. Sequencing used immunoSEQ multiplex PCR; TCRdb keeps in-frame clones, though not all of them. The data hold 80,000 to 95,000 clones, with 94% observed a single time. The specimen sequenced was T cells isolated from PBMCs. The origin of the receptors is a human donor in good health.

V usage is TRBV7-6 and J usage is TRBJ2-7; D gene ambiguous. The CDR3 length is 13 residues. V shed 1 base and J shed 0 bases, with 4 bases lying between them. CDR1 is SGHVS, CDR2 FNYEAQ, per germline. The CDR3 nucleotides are TGTGCCAGCAGCTTAGATCACTCCTACGAGCAGTACTTC. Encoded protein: CASSLDHSYEQYF.

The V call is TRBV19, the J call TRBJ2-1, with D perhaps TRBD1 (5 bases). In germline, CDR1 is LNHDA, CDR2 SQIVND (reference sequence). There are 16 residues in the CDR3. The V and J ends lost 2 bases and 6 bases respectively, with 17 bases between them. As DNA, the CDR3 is TGTGCCAGTAGTATACGGTGGCAGGGTGGTGGCAATGAGCAGTTCTTC. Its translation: CASSIRWQGGGNEQFF.

The CDR3 region has the DNA TGTGCCAGCTCACCATACGGCGGGGGGGGCAATGAGCAGTTCTTC. This sequence encodes CASSPYGGGGNEQFF. This chain joins TRBV18 and TRBJ2-1; 9 bases map to TRBD2. Germline CDR1 KGHSH, CDR2 LQKENI. After removal of 2 bases from V and 6 bases from J, the junction contained 5 bases not matched to a gene. The length of the CDR3 is 15 residues. The entire variable domain, with the rest obtained from reference TRBV18 and TRBJ2-1, is as follows: NAGVMQNPRHLVRRRGQEARLRCSPMKGHSHVYWYRQLPEEGLKFMVYLQKENIIDESGMPKERFSAEFPKEGPSILRIQQVVRGDSAAYFCASSPYGGGGNEQFFGPGTRLTVL.

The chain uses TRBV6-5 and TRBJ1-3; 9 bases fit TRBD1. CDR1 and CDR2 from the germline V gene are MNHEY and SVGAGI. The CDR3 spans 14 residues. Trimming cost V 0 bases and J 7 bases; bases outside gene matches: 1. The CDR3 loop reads CASSYSDRGNTIYF. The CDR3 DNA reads TGTGCCAGCAGTTACTCCGACAGGGGGAACACCATATATTTT.

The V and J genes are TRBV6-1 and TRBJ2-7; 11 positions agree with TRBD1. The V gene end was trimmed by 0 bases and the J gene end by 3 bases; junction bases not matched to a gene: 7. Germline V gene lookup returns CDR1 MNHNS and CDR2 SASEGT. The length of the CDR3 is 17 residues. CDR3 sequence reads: CASSEARGTGGFYEQYF. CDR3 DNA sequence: TGTGCCAGCAGTGAAGCGAGGGGGACAGGGGGTTTCTACGAGCAGTACTTC.

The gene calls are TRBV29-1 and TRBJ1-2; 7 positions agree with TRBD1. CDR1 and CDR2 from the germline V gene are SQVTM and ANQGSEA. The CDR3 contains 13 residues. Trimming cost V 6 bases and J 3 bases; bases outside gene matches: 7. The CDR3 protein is CSVRDSVDYGYTF. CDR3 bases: TGCAGCGTCAGGGACAGCGTAGACTATGGCTACACCTTC.

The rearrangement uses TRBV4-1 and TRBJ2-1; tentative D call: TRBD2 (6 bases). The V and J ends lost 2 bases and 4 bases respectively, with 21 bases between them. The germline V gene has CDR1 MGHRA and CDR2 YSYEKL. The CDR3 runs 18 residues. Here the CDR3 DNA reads TGCGCCAGCAGCCAACGCGGGGCGGTGAGAGGGGCATACAATGAGCAGTTCTTC. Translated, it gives CASSQRGAVRGAYNEQFF.

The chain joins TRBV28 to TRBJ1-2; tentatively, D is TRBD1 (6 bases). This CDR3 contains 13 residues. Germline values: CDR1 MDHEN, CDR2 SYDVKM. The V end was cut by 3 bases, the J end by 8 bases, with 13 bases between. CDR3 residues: CASSFGDIDGYTF. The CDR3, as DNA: TGTGCCAGCAGTTTCGGGGACATTGACGGCTACACCTTC.